Sequencing of this TCR beta chain was carried out in a study of shared clonotypes between healthy human individuals. Findings and limits, study-wide: Few donors restricted represented genetic and exposure-history diversity.

About this clone: Its antigen is not known.

There are 14 residues in the CDR3. CDR1 and CDR2 (germline): PRHDT, FYEKMQ (reference sequence). J gave up 7 bases and V 3 bases, and 5 bases lay outside the gene matches. Positive CCR7 selection of CD45RO-negative cells yielded the naive CD8 cells, and terminally differentiated effector memory CD45RA+ cells were excluded. Splitting of each subset's genomic DNA was done evenly across several immunoSEQ plates. Original methodology: Sequence data from immunoSEQ were junction-only and lacked quality scores; consequently, filtering differed. The repertoire was sequenced with immunoSEQ multiplex PCR; TCRdb's copy has only in-frame clones and lacks some. Clonal size and the V and J genes are those of that table, whereas D and trimming came from the DNA. This repertoire shows roughly 1,800,000 clones, roughly 95% found once; its top ten account for less than 1.5%.

Sequenced material: naive CD8+ T cells sorted from blood. The chain recombines TRBV13 with TRBJ2-1, with TRBD2 matching over 8 bases. The TCR originated in a man in his late teens or twenties in good health. The CDR3 DNA reads as TGTGCCAGCAGCTTTAGTGGACTAGCTAATGAGCAGTTCTTC. Its protein is CASSFSGLANEQFF.